The 14 T cell receptor beta chains listed next were all sequenced from one sample in a study of sequential checkpoint blockade in melanoma. Treatment denoted: randomized to nivolumab then ipilimumab (arm A) or the reverse (arm B). Method: immunoSEQ multiplex PCR; TCRdb's copy keeps in-frame clones and lacks some. The sample comprises thousands of clones, more than 45% of which are singletons, and 40% to 50% rests with the top ten. The material was CD8+ T cells sorted from blood (inferred from file names), obtained from a patient given nivolumab and ipilimumab in sequence. These receptor sequences come from a human donor with melanoma.

This chain uses TRBV6-5 with TRBJ2-7; 7 bases are a match to TRBD2. Germline V gene data show CDR1 as MNHEY and CDR2 as SVGAGI. J lost 4 bases, V lost 2 bases, and 8 bases had no gene match. This CDR3 region has 15 residues. CDR3: CASSYGSGGSYEQYF. CDR3 nucleotides: TGTGCCAGCAGTTACGGGTCCGGCGGGAGTTACGAGCAGTACTTC.

This clone is labeled medium-sized (0.01 to 0.1%). The rearrangement links TRBV4-3 to TRBJ2-7, with D perhaps TRBD2 (5 bases). The germline gives CDR1 LGHNA, CDR2 YSLEER. The CDR3 covers 16 residues. Trimming shortened V by 0 bases and J by 3 bases, and 15 bases separated the two germline ends. Here the CDR3 reads CASSQDGLAELYEQYF. The CDR3 DNA sequence: TGCGCCAGCAGCCAAGATGGCCTAGCAGAACTCTACGAGCAGTACTTC.

The chain recombines TRBV9 with TRBJ2-7; no clear D. CDR1 and CDR2 from the germline V gene are SGDLS and YYNGEE. Deletions cut 3 bases from V and 0 bases from J, with 7 bases between. The CDR3 totals 13 residues. CDR3 coding DNA: TGTGCCAGCAGCGGCGAGGTCTCCTACGAGCAGTACTTC. Translated: CASSGEVSYEQYF.

V is TRBV19 and J is TRBJ2-7; possibly TRBD1 for D (7 bases). CDR1 and CDR2 (germline): LNHDA, SQIVND (reference sequence). This CDR3 comprises 15 residues. V was cut by 3 bases and J by 2 bases, with 14 bases left in between. CDR3 in amino acids: CASSMRAGGTYEQYF. CDR3 in DNA: TGTGCCAGTAGTATGAGGGCAGGGGGGACCTACGAGCAGTACTTC.

This clone was seen a handful of times. The same CDR3 arises from other DNA sequences in this sample as well. V usage is TRBV7-2 and J usage is TRBJ1-5; D perhaps matches TRBD1 (5 bases). Trimming pared 5 bases from V and 0 bases from J, leaving 11 bases between. Germline V gene data show CDR1 as SGHTA and CDR2 as FQGNSA. The CDR3 covers 15 residues. CDR3 in amino acids: CASSRDYYSNQPQHF. DNA for the CDR3: TGTGCCAGCAGCCGGGACTACTATAGCAATCAGCCCCAGCATTTT.

The chain combines TRBV5-6 with TRBJ2-7; 11 bases fit TRBD1. After removal of 4 bases from V and 6 bases from J, the junction contained 6 bases not matched to a gene. Germline assignment: CDR1 SGHDT and CDR2 YYEEEE. There are 14 residues in the CDR3. The CDR3 loop is CASSQDRGLVEQYF. CDR3 DNA sequence: TGTGCCAGCAGCCAGGACAGGGGGCTGGTCGAGCAGTACTTC. Filled out from reference TRBV5-6 and TRBJ2-7, the complete variable domain reads DAGVTQSPTHLIKTRGQQVTLRCSPKSGHDTVSWYQQALGQGPQFIFQYYEEEERQRGNFPDRFSGHQFPNYSSELNVNALLLGDSALYLCASSQDRGLVEQYFGPGTRLTVT.

The J gene is TRBJ1-4, the V gene TRBV30; D not resolved. This CDR3 has 13 residues. The V end was cut by 4 bases, the J end by 2 bases, with 8 bases between. Germline V gene sequence: CDR1 GTSNPN, CDR2 SVGIG (reference sequence). CDR3 sequence (DNA): TGTGCCTGGAACAGAGCCACTAATGAAAAACTGTTTTTT. As protein: CAWNRATNEKLFF.

The V gene is TRBV6-6, the J gene TRBJ1-5, with 8 bases matching TRBD1. V was clipped by 6 bases and J by 2 bases; unmatched bases: 6. This CDR3 is built from 15 residues. Per the germline V gene, CDR1 is MNHNY and CDR2 is SVGAGI (reference sequence). This CDR3 reads CASSSGGSGNQPQHF. The DNA for the CDR3 is TGTGCCAGCAGCTCAGGGGGCTCGGGCAATCAGCCCCAGCATTTT.

The genes are TRBV6-6 and TRBJ1-1; D call uncertain. The CDR3 consists of 13 residues. Trimming removed 7 bases at V and 1 base at J, with 10 bases between. Germline values: CDR1 MNHNY, CDR2 SVGAGI (reference sequence). The DNA for the CDR3 is TGTGCCAGCACAGAGGTACCGAACACTGAAGCTTTCTTT. Translation: CASTEVPNTEAFF.

This clone was recorded only once. The chain is built from TRBV4-1 and TRBJ1-5; the D is unclear. This CDR3 is built from 17 residues. CDR1 and CDR2 (germline): MGHRA, YSYEKL. Between the trimmed V and J ends, which lost 0 bases and 2 bases, there was a span of 14 bases. The CDR3 region is CASSQDLGSRGNQPQHF. The DNA for the CDR3 is TGCGCCAGCAGCCAAGATCTTGGGTCCCGGGGCAATCAGCCCCAGCATTTT.

The rearrangement joins TRBV13 to TRBJ2-7, with D possibly TRBD2 on 5 matching bases. CDR3 length equals 14 residues. Trimming took 3 bases from V and 0 from J, leaving 9 bases between them. Germline CDR1 reads PRHDT; CDR2 reads FYEKMQ (reference sequence). CDR3 in DNA: TGTGCCAGCAGCTTGACGGGGAACTCCTACGAGCAGTACTTC. This sequence encodes CASSLTGNSYEQYF.

The chain combines TRBV5-1 with TRBJ2-1; D gene unclear. CDR1 and CDR2 from the germline V gene are SGHRS and YFSETQ. Deletions cut 0 bases from V and 7 bases from J, with 5 bases between. This CDR3 has 12 amino acids. The CDR3 reads CASSLVRNEQFF. The CDR3 bases are TGCGCCAGCAGCTTGGTTAGAAATGAGCAGTTCTTC.

J is TRBJ2-3 and V is TRBV7-2; D possibly corresponds to TRBD1 (6 bases). V was shortened by 0 bases and J by 6 bases, with 13 bases between the two germline ends. This CDR3 is 15 amino acids long. Germline-derived CDR1 and CDR2 are SGHTA and FQGNSA. The CDR3 loop reads CASSLAGAHGDTQYF. The CDR3, as DNA: TGTGCCAGCAGCTTAGCGGGGGCCCACGGGGATACGCAGTATTTT.

The chain employs TRBV15 and TRBJ1-2, with 7 bases that match TRBD1. V trimming: 0 bases; J trimming: 8 bases; junction bases outside the gene matches: 9. Germline CDR1 and CDR2: LNHNV and YYDKDF (reference sequence). The CDR3 has 15 amino acids. CDR3 protein: CATSRDQEQGEGYTF. The CDR3 coding sequence is TGTGCCACCAGCAGAGATCAGGAGCAGGGGGAAGGCTACACCTTC.